The clone carrying this T cell receptor (beta chain) appeared a single time. Its antigen is currently unknown. A second PCR, run for roughly 7 to 11 cycles, used a sample-barcoded 5' primer plus a J-beta primer mix. One entry per CDR3 protein results from TCRdb running MiXCR on the 5' RACE reads. The sample records roughly 800,000 distinct CDR3 sequences, 58% being singletons. The entry originates in a study of blood T cells in healthy people across ages. Whole-study findings and limits: Older age coincided with a roughly linear decline in TCR beta diversity per million T cells. There was a strong correlation between TCR beta diversity and naive T cell percentage. Naive CD4+ cell counts and diversity both ran higher in long-lived than in aged donors.

This CDR3 contains 18 residues. Germline values: CDR1 LNHNV, CDR2 YYDKDF (reference sequence). V trimming: 1 base; J trimming: 7 bases; junction bases outside the gene matches: 9. The sample consisted of blood. The V and J genes are TRBV15 and TRBJ2-1; 14 positions match TRBD2. The sequence derives from a man aged 25-45 years in good health. The CDR3 is CATSRGGLAGGPGNEQFF. The DNA for the CDR3 is TGTGCCACCAGCAGAGGTGGACTAGCGGGAGGCCCGGGGAATGAGCAGTTCTTC.